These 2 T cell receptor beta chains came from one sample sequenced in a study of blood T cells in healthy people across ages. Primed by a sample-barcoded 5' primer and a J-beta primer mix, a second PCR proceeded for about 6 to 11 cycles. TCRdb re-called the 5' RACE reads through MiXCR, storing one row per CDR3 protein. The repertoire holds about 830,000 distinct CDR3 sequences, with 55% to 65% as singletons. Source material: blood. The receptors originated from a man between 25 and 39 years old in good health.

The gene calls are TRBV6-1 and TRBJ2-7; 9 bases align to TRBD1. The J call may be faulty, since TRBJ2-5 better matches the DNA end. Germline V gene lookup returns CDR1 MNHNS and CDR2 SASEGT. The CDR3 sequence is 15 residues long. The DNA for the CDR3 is TGTGCCAGCAGTGAGGAGACAGGGGGACAAGAGACCCAGTACTTC. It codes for CASSEETGGQETQYF.

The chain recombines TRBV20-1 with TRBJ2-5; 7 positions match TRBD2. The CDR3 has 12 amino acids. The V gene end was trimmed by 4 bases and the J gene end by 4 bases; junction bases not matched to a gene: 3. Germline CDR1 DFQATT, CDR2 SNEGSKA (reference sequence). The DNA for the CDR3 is TGCAGTGCTATGAGCGGGGTAGAGACCCAGTACTTC. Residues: CSAMSGVETQYF.